This T cell receptor (beta chain) originates from a study of shared clonotypes between healthy human individuals. Measured with immunoSEQ multiplex PCR; TCRdb has only the in-frame clones, and not every one. This table has some 2.4 million clones, over 85% appearing once. The V and J ends lost 1 base and 0 bases respectively, with 15 bases between them. The CDR3 loop spans 17 amino acids. Germline V lookup: CDR1 LGHNA, CDR2 YNFKEQ. Concerning this clone: Its antigen remains unknown.

Notes on the study in general: Tissue TCR repertoires likely differ from these blood-only repertoires. Memory subsets generally showed lower estimated richness than naive subsets.

The sequencing sample was made of naive CD4+ T cells from PBMCs. The subset here: CD45RA+ positively selected. The clonotype comes from a man in his late teens or twenties in good health. Some clones in this sample may be carry-over from other donors' samples. V is TRBV4-2 and J is TRBJ1-2, with D maybe TRBD1 (5 bases). CDR3 region: CASSQGAGRGANYGYTF. CDR3 sequence (DNA): TGTGCCAGCAGCCAAGGAGCGGGGCGGGGAGCTAACTATGGCTACACCTTC.